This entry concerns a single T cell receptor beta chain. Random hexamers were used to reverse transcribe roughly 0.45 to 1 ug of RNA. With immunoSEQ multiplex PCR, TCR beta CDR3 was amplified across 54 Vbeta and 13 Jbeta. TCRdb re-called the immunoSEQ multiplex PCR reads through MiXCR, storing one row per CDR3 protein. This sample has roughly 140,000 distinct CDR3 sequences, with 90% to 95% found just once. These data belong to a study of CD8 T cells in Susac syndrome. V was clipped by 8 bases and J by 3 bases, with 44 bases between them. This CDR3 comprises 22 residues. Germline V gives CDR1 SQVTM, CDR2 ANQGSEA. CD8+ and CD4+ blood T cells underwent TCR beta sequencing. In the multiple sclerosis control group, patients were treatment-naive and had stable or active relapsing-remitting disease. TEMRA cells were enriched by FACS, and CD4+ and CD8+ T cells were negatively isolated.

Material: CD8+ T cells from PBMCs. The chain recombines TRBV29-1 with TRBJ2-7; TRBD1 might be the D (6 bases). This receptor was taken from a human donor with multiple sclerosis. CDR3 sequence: CSINRDIRGFGFWGFGNYEQYF. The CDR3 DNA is TGCAGCATAAACCGGGACATCCGAGGTTTTGGATTTTGGGGTTTCGGCAACTACGAGCAGTACTTC.